The 3 T cell receptor beta chains given below trace back to one sample, sequenced in a study of OX40 agonist ivuxolimab in advanced cancers. The data were produced by immunoSEQ multiplex PCR, yet TCRdb's version contains in-frame clones alone and is incomplete. Among 41,000 or so clones, approximately 86% were seen once, and the ten largest hold 2.5% to 3%. Sequencing used CD4+ or CD8+ T cells sorted from blood, obtained in a trial of the OX40 agonist ivuxolimab. The receptor source for this set is an adult with an advanced solid tumor such as melanoma, head and neck, liver or kidney cancer.

J is TRBJ2-5 and V is TRBV14; no definite D call. The J call is uncertain, as TRBJ2-7 better fits the DNA end. This CDR3 is built from 11 residues. CDR1 is SGHDN, CDR2 FVKESK, per germline. The CDR3 DNA reads as TGTGCCAGCAGCCAAGGTTACGAGCAGTACTTC. Translation: CASSQGYEQYF.

The chain uses TRBV5-1 and TRBJ1-3; a weak D match, TRBD1 (6 bases). Germline CDR1 and CDR2: SGHRS and YFSETQ. The CDR3 length is 15 residues. Trimming stripped 3 bases from V and 0 bases from J, with 10 bases between. CDR3 sequence (DNA): TGCGCCAGCAGCTCCGACAGGACCTCTGGAAACACCATATATTTT. Translation gives CASSSDRTSGNTIYF.

The chain joins TRBV12-5 to TRBJ1-4; perhaps TRBD1 as D (6 bases). Trimming stripped 1 base from V and 4 bases from J, with 13 bases between. Germline CDR1 is LGHNT and CDR2 is FRNRAP. CDR3 length: 16 amino acids. CDR3 protein: CASGLASWTVNEKLFF. The CDR3 region has the DNA TGTGCTAGTGGTTTGGCCAGTTGGACAGTTAATGAAAAACTGTTTTTT.